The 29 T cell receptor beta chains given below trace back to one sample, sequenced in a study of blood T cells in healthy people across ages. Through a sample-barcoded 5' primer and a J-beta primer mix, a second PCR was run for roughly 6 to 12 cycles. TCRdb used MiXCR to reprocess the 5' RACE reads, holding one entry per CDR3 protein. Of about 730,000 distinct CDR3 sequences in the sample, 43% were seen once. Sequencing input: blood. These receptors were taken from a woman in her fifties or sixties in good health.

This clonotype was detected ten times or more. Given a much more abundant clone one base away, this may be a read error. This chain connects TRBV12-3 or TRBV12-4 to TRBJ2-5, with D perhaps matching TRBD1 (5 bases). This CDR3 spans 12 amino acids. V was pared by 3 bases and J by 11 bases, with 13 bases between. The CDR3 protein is CASSFSDNEQYF. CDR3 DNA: TGTGCCAGCAGTTTCTCGGACAATGAGCAGTACTTC.

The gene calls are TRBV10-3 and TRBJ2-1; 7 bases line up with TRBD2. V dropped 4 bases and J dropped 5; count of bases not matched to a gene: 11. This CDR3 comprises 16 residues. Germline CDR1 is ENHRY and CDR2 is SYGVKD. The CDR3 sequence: CAISAREGAGDNEQFF. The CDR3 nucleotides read TGTGCCATCAGTGCTAGGGAGGGAGCGGGTGACAATGAGCAGTTCTTC.

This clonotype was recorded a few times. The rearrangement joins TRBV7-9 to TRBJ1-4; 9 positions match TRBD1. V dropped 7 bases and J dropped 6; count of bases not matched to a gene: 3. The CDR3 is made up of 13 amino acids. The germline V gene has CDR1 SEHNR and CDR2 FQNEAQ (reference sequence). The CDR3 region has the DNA TGTGCCAGCATCGGGACAGGGCATGAAAAACTGTTTTTT. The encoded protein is CASIGTGHEKLFF. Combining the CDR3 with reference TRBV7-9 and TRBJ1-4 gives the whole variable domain DTGVSQNPRHKITKRGQNVTFRCDPISEHNRLYWYRQTLGQGPEFLTYFQNEAQLEKSRLLSDRFSAERPKGSFSTLEIQRTEQGDSAMYLCASIGTGHEKLFFGSGTQLSVL.

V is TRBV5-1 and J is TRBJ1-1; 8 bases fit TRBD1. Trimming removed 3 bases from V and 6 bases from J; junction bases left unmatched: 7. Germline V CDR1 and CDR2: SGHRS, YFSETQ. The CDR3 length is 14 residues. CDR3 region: CASSSDREGSEAFF. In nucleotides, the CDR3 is TGCGCCAGCAGCTCGGACAGGGAAGGGTCTGAAGCTTTCTTT.

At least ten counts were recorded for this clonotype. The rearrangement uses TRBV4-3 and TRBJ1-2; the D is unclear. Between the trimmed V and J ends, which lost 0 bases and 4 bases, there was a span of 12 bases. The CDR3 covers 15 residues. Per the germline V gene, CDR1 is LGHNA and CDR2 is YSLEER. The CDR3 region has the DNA TGCGCCAGCAGCCAAGATCGTGGCAGCCCCTATGGCTACACCTTC. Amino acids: CASSQDRGSPYGYTF.

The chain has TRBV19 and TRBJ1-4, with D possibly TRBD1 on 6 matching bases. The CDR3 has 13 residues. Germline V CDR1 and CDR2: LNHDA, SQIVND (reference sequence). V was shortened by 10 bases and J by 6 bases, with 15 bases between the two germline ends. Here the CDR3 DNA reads TGTGCCATCCTCGACAGGCTGCATGAAAAACTGTTTTTT. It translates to CAILDRLHEKLFF.

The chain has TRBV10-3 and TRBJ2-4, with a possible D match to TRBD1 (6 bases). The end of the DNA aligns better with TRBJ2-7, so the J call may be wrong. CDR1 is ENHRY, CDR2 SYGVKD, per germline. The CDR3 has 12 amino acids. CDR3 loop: CAIQGAAYEQYF. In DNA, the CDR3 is TGTGCCATACAGGGAGCAGCCTACGAGCAGTACTTC.

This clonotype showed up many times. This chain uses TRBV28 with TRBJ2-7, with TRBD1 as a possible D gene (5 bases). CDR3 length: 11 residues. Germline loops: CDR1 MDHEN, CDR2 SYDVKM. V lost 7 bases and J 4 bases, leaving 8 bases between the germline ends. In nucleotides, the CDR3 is TGTGCCAGCACCGACAGTTACGAGCAGTACTTC. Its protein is CASTDSYEQYF. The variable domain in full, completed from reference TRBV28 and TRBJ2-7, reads DVKVTQSSRYLVKRTGEKVFLECVQDMDHENMFWYRQDPGLGLRLIYFSYDVKMKEKGDIPEGYSVSREKKERFSLILESASTNQTSMYLCASTDSYEQYFGPGTRLTVT.

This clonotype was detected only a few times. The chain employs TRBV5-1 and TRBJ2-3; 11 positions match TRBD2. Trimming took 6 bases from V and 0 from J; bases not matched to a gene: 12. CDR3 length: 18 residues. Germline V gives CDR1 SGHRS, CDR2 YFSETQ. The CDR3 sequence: CASTLGLAVGSSTDTQYF. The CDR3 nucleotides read TGCGCCAGCACCCTGGGACTAGCGGTCGGTTCTAGCACAGATACGCAGTATTTT.

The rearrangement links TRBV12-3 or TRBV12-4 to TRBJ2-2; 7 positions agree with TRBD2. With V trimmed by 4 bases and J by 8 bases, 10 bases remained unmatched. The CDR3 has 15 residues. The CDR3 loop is CASSSTTRLAGELFF. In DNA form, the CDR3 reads TGTGCCAGCAGTTCTACCACTAGACTAGCAGGGGAGCTGTTTTTT.

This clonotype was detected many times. The chain's CDR3 is CASSHSTGEDSPLHF. Written as DNA, the CDR3 is TGTGCCAGCAGCCATTCAACAGGGGAGGACTCACCCCTCCACTTT. The rearrangement joins TRBV4-2 to TRBJ1-6, with 7 nucleotides matching TRBD1. Germline V gene data show CDR1 as LGHNA and CDR2 as YNFKEQ. The J segment lost 10 bases and the V segment lost 3 bases, leaving 9 bases of the junction unmatched. There are 15 residues in the CDR3.

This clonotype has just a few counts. As DNA, the CDR3 is TGCGCCAGCAGCTTGGATCCCCATACGGACCTGGAGACCCAGTACTTC. Its translation is CASSLDPHTDLETQYF. V and J are TRBV5-1 and TRBJ2-5; D uncertain. CDR3 length: 16 residues. Looked up from germline, CDR1 is SGHRS and CDR2 is YFSETQ. Trimming removed 0 bases from V and 5 bases from J, with 17 bases in between.

This chain's CDR3 is CASSQTGLANEKLFF. The CDR3 DNA reads TGTGCCAGCAGCCAGACAGGGCTAGCTAATGAAAAACTGTTTTTT. V and J are TRBV4-2 and TRBJ1-4, with 7 bases that match TRBD1. The CDR3 consists of 15 residues. The ends lost 3 bases at V and 3 bases at J; junction bases unmatched: 4. Per the germline V gene, CDR1 is LGHNA and CDR2 is YNFKEQ.

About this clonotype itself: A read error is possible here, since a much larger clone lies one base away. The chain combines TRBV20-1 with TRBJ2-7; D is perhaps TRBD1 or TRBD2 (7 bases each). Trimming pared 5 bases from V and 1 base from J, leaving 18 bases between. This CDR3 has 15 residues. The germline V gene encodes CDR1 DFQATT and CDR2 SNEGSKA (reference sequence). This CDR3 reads CSAGPGGALSYEQYF. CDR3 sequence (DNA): TGCAGTGCTGGACCAGGGGGGGCCCTTTCCTACGAGCAGTACTTC.

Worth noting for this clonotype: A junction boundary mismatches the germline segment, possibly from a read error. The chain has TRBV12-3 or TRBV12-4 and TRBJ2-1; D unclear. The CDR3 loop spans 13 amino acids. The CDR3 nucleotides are TGTGCCGGCAGCCCCAGGCGCTACAATGAGCAGTTCTTC. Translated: CAGSPRRYNEQFF.

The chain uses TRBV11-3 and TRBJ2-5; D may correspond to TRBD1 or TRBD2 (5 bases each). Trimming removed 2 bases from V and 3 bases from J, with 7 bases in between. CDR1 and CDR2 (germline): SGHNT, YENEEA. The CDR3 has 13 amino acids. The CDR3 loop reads CASSLRDEETQYF. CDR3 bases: TGTGCCAGCAGCTTACGGGACGAAGAGACCCAGTACTTC.

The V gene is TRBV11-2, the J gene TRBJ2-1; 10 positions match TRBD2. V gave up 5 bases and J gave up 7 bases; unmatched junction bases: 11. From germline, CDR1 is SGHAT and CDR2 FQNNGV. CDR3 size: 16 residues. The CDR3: CASSKGLAGVFNEQFF. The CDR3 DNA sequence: TGTGCCAGCAGCAAGGGGCTAGCGGGAGTATTTAATGAGCAGTTCTTC.

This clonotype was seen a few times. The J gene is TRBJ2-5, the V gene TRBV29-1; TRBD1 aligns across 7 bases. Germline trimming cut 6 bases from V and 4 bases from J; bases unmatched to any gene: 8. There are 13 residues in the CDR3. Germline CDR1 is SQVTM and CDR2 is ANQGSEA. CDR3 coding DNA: TGCAGCGTCGAGAGAGGGGGCATAGAGACCCAGTACTTC. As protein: CSVERGGIETQYF.

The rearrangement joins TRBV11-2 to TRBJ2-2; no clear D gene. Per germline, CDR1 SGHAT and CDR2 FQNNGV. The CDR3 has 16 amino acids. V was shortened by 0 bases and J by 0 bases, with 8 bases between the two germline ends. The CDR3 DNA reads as TGTGCCAGCAGCTTAGAGGACGGAACGAACACCGGGGAGCTGTTTTTT. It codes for CASSLEDGTNTGELFF.

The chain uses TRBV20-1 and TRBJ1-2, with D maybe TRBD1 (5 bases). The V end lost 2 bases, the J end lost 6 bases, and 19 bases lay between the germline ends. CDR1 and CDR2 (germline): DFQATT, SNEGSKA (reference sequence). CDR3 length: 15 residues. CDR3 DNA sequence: TGCAGTGCTAGACGATCATCTCCAGGGAGCGATGGCTACACCTTC. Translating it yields CSARRSSPGSDGYTF.

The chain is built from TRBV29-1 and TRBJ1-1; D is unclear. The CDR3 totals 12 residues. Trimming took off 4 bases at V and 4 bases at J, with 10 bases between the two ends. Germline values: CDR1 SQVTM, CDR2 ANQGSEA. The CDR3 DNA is TGCAGCGTTGTGTCGTGGGGCACTGAAGCTTTCTTT. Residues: CSVVSWGTEAFF.

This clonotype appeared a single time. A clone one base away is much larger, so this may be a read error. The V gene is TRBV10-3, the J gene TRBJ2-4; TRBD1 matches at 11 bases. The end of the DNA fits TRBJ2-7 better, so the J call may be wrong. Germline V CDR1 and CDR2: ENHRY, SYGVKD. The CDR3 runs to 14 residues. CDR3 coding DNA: TGTGCCGTCAGTGAAGGGACAGGGGGCTACGAGCAGTACTTC. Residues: CAVSEGTGGYEQYF.

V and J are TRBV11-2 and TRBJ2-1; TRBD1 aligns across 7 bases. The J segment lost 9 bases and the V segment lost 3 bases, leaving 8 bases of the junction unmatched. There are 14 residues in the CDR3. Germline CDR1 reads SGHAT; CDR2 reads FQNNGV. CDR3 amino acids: CASSFLQGVGEQFF. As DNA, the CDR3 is TGTGCCAGCAGCTTCCTCCAGGGGGTCGGTGAGCAGTTCTTC. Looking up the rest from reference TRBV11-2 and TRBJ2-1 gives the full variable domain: EAGVAQSPRYKIIEKRQSVAFWCNPISGHATLYWYQQILGQGPKLLIQFQNNGVVDDSQLPKDRFSAERLKGVDSTLKIQPAKLEDSAVYLCASSFLQGVGEQFFGPGTRLTVL.

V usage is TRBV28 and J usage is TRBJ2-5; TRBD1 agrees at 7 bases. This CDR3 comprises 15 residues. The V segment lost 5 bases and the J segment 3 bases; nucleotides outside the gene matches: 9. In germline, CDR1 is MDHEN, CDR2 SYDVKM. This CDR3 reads CASSPTGVLEETQYF. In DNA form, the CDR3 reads TGTGCCAGCAGTCCTACAGGGGTTCTAGAAGAGACCCAGTACTTC.

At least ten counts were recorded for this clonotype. The CDR3: CAISDTSGGVDPNTQYF. CDR3 bases: TGTGCCATCAGTGACACGTCGGGCGGGGTGGACCCCAATACGCAGTATTTT. The chain carries TRBV10-3 and TRBJ2-3; a possible D gene is TRBD2 (6 bases). CDR1 ENHRY and CDR2 SYGVKD come from the germline V gene. The CDR3 totals 17 residues. The V end was cut by 3 bases, the J end by 7 bases, with 23 bases between.

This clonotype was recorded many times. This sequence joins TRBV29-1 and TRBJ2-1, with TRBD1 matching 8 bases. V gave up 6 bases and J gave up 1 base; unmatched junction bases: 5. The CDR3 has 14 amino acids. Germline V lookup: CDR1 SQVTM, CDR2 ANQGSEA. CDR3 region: CSVSGGWSYNEQFF. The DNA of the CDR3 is TGCAGCGTCTCAGGGGGCTGGTCCTACAATGAGCAGTTCTTC.

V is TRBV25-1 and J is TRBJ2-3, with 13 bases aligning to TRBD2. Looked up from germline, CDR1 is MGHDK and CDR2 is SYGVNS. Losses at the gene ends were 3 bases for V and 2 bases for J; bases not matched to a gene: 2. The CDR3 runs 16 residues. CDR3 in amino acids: CASSDGTSGVTDTQYF. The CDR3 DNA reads TGTGCCAGCAGTGACGGGACTAGCGGGGTCACAGATACGCAGTATTTT.

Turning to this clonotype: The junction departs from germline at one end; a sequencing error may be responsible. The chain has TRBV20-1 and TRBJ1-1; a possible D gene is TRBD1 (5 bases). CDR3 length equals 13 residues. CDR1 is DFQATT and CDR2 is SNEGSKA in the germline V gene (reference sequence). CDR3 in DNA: TGCAATGCTAGGAGGGGCGTGAACACTGAAGCTTTCTTT. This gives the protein CNARRGVNTEAFF.

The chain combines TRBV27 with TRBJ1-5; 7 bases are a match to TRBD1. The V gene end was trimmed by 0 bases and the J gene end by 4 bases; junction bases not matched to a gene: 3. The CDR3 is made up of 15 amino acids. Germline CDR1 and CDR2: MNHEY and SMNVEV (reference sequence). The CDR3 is CASSLSTGRNQPQHF. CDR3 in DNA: TGTGCCAGCAGTTTATCGACAGGGAGGAATCAGCCCCAGCATTTT.